The next 26 T cell receptor beta chains were all read from a single sample in a study of OX40 agonist ivuxolimab in advanced cancers. The protocol was immunoSEQ multiplex PCR, while the TCRdb copy is restricted to in-frame clones and leaves out a portion. The repertoire has 35,000 to 50,000 clones, approximately 84% of them found once; the top ten carry about 15%. The source material was CD4+ or CD8+ T cells sorted from blood, sampled in a trial of the OX40 agonist ivuxolimab. The receptors originated from an adult with an advanced solid tumor such as melanoma, head and neck, liver or kidney cancer.

This clone was seen only once. This chain links TRBV15 with TRBJ2-2; TRBD1 might be the D (6 bases). V shed 4 bases and J shed 6 bases, with 6 bases lying between them. The CDR3 length is 12 residues. CDR1 and CDR2 from the germline V gene are LNHNV and YYDKDF (reference sequence). In DNA form, the CDR3 reads TGTGCCACCAGCACAGGGGCCGGGGAGCTGTTTTTT. Amino acid sequence: CATSTGAGELFF.

This sequence joins TRBV28 and TRBJ2-7, with D uncertain. V was trimmed by 8 bases and J by 2 bases, leaving 16 bases between them. The CDR3 spans 14 residues. In germline, CDR1 is MDHEN, CDR2 SYDVKM. The CDR3 reads CASFRAGQPYEQYF. The CDR3 DNA reads TGTGCCAGCTTTAGGGCAGGCCAACCCTACGAGCAGTACTTC.

The genes are TRBV5-4 and TRBJ2-7; D perhaps matches TRBD1 (6 bases). CDR3 size: 15 residues. Germline CDR1 reads SGHNT; CDR2 reads YYREEE (reference sequence). Trimming removed 3 bases from V and 3 bases from J, with 16 bases in between. DNA of the CDR3: TGTGCCAGCAGCTCCGCTACAGGGAGCTACTACGAGCAGTACTTC. It is translated as CASSSATGSYYEQYF.

The chain is built from TRBV4-3 and TRBJ2-2; D remains unclear. CDR1 and CDR2 (germline): LGHNA, YSLEER. V dropped 1 base and J dropped 0 bases, with 12 bases sitting between them. The CDR3 sequence is 17 residues long. The CDR3 here is CASSQVWGPPNTGELFF. In nucleotides, the CDR3 is TGCGCCAGCAGCCAAGTGTGGGGTCCTCCGAACACCGGGGAGCTGTTTTTT.

This chain joins TRBV5-1 and TRBJ2-7, with TRBD1 matching over 10 bases. Germline CDR1 SGHRS, CDR2 YFSETQ. The CDR3 is 17 residues long. Trimming at V came to 0 bases and at J to 1 base, leaving 7 bases not matched to a gene. CDR3 protein: CASSLVYRDRGSYEQYV. The CDR3, as DNA: TGCGCCAGCAGCTTGGTCTACCGGGACAGGGGTTCCTACGAGCAGTACGTC.

The chain couples TRBV13 to TRBJ2-1, with TRBD2 as a possible D gene (6 bases). Germline CDR1 PRHDT, CDR2 FYEKMQ (reference sequence). Between the trimmed V and J ends, which lost 2 bases and 5 bases, there was a span of 10 bases. The CDR3 totals 14 residues. The CDR3 protein is CASSLRGLNNEQFF. DNA of the CDR3: TGTGCCAGCAGCTTAAGGGGACTGAACAATGAGCAGTTCTTC.

This chain joins TRBV19 and TRBJ1-1; D is possibly TRBD1 (6 bases). The germline V gene has CDR1 LNHDA and CDR2 SQIVND (reference sequence). The CDR3 is made up of 15 amino acids. V was pared by 1 base and J by 1 base, with 10 bases between. As DNA, the CDR3 is TGTGCCAGTAGTATAGGCGGGGGCGCGAACACTGAAGCTTTCTTT. Amino acid sequence: CASSIGGGANTEAFF.

The chain carries TRBV5-1 and TRBJ2-7, with a weak D call TRBD2 (5 bases). V gave up 0 bases and J gave up 7 bases, with 11 bases separating them. CDR3 size: 13 residues. Per the germline V gene, CDR1 is SGHRS and CDR2 is YFSETQ. DNA of the CDR3: TGCGCCAGCAGCTTGGGGGGAGCAAGGGAGCAGTACTTC. This codes for CASSLGGAREQYF.

The rearrangement links TRBV5-1 to TRBJ2-3; 12 bases agree with TRBD1. The CDR3 sequence is 15 residues long. V trimming: 4 bases; J trimming: 6 bases; junction bases outside the gene matches: 6. Germline values: CDR1 SGHRS, CDR2 YFSETQ. The CDR3 nucleotides read TGCGCCAGCAGCGCAGGGACAGGGGGCGCCGATACGCAGTATTTT. This codes for CASSAGTGGADTQYF.

This clone came up once. The rearrangement links TRBV6-5 to TRBJ1-2, with TRBD1 identical over 8 bases. V lost 3 bases, J lost 2 bases, and 5 bases stayed unmatched. Germline values: CDR1 MNHEY, CDR2 SVGAGI. The CDR3 totals 15 residues. CDR3 coding DNA: TGTGCCAGCAGTTATTCGACAGGGGCCAACTATGGCTACACCTTC. It encodes CASSYSTGANYGYTF.

This chain uses TRBV5-1 with TRBJ1-2; TRBD1 matches at 7 bases. The CDR3 contains 15 residues. Germline-derived CDR1 and CDR2 are SGHRS and YFSETQ. V shed 4 bases, J shed 8 bases, and the junction held 14 bases outside the gene matches. CDR3 amino acids: CASSPWGDREGGYTF. The CDR3 DNA sequence: TGCGCCAGCAGCCCGTGGGGCGACAGGGAGGGCGGCTACACCTTC.

This sequence joins TRBV6-5 and TRBJ2-7; unclear D gene. This CDR3 is built from 13 residues. V was cut by 2 bases and J by 9 bases, with 14 bases left in between. Germline lookup yields CDR1 MNHEY and CDR2 SVGAGI. This CDR3 is CASSYENRTPQYV. DNA of the CDR3: TGTGCCAGCAGTTACGAGAACAGAACCCCGCAGTACGTC.

The V call is TRBV25-1, the J call TRBJ2-1; TRBD2 matches 11 bases. J lost 7 bases, V lost 6 bases, and 11 bases had no gene match. Germline CDR1 is MGHDK and CDR2 is SYGVNS. CDR3 size: 16 residues. CDR3 coding DNA: TGTGCCAGCAGCATACTAGCGGGGGAACCTTTGAATGAGCAGTTCTTC. Translating it yields CASSILAGEPLNEQFF.

The chain has TRBV19 and TRBJ2-7, with TRBD2 identical over 7 bases. Germline CDR1 and CDR2: LNHDA and SQIVND (reference sequence). The junction had 27 bases not matched to a gene; V was cut back by 7 bases and J by 0 bases. CDR3 length: 21 residues. Here the CDR3 reads CASIGILDTASGTESSYEQYV. In DNA, the CDR3 is TGTGCCAGTATCGGGATTCTTGATACGGCTAGCGGAACCGAGAGCTCCTACGAGCAGTACGTC.

The V gene is TRBV11-2, the J gene TRBJ1-6, with D maybe TRBD1 (5 bases). CDR3 length: 15 residues. Trimming removed 1 base at V and 9 bases at J, with 13 bases between. Germline loops: CDR1 SGHAT, CDR2 FQNNGV. CDR3 residues: CASSLGNSGGSPLHF. The CDR3 bases are TGTGCCAGCAGCTTAGGGAACTCGGGGGGTTCACCCCTCCACTTT.

The chain combines TRBV27 with TRBJ2-3, with 11 bases that match TRBD2. V trimming: 5 bases; J trimming: 3 bases; junction bases outside the gene matches: 4. The CDR3 length is 15 residues. The germline CDR1 and CDR2 sequences are MNHEY and SMNVEV (reference sequence). CDR3 region: CASSPPSGRTDTQYF. In nucleotides, the CDR3 is TGTGCCAGCAGTCCGCCTAGCGGGAGGACAGATACGCAGTATTTT.

The V gene is TRBV4-3, the J gene TRBJ1-1, with 10 bases matching TRBD1. Germline V CDR1 and CDR2: LGHNA, YSLEER. V dropped 2 bases and J dropped 5; count of bases not matched to a gene: 5. The CDR3 has 15 amino acids. CDR3 coding DNA: TGCGCCAGCAGCCAATACGGACAGGGGGGGACTGAAGCTTTCTTT. This codes for CASSQYGQGGTEAFF.

The chain links TRBV27 to TRBJ2-5, with D possibly being TRBD1 (6 bases). CDR1 is MNHEY, CDR2 SMNVEV, per germline (reference sequence). CDR3 length: 15 amino acids. Trimming took off 4 bases at V and 5 bases at J, with 17 bases between the two ends. The CDR3 region has the DNA TGTGCCAGCAGTTCAGACTCGAAAAGGGGGGAGACCCAGTACTTC. Its translation is CASSSDSKRGETQYF.

By proportion, this clone is medium-sized. The chain joins TRBV15 to TRBJ2-3; D possibly corresponds to TRBD2 (6 bases). The CDR3 runs 16 residues. CDR1 and CDR2 (germline): LNHNV, YYDKDF (reference sequence). Trimming left V 5 bases short and J 0 bases short, with 15 bases between. This CDR3 reads CATSPTPGVSTDTQYF. In nucleotides, the CDR3 is TGTGCCACCAGCCCGACCCCGGGAGTTAGCACAGATACGCAGTATTTT.

The J gene is TRBJ2-3, the V gene TRBV10-3; 7 nucleotides agree with TRBD2. Germline V gives CDR1 ENHRY, CDR2 SYGVKD. CDR3 length: 19 amino acids. Trimming took 0 bases from V and 2 from J; bases not matched to a gene: 14. The CDR3 loop reads CAISESLEPRTSYTDTQYF. The CDR3 region has the DNA TGTGCCATCAGTGAGTCCCTGGAACCCCGGACTAGTTACACAGATACGCAGTATTTT.

A word on this clone: Sequence at one end of the junction differs from germline and may be a read error. The chain employs TRBV5-1 and TRBJ1-2; a weak D match, TRBD1 (5 bases). There are 15 residues in the CDR3. Looked up from germline, CDR1 is SGHRS and CDR2 is YFSETQ. This CDR3 reads CASSLEAREADGCTF. DNA for the CDR3: TGCGCCAGCAGCTTGGAGGCCAGGGAAGCGGATGGCTGCACCTTC.

This clone was detected only a few times. The chain carries TRBV2 and TRBJ2-7, with D perhaps TRBD2 (5 bases). This CDR3 comprises 16 residues. Germline V gives CDR1 SNHLY, CDR2 FYNNEI. Trimming pared 2 bases from V and 6 bases from J, leaving 20 bases between. CDR3 sequence (DNA): TGTGCCAGCAGTGAACTTTCCTTAGAGAGGGCCGGCGAGCAGTACTTC. It translates to CASSELSLERAGEQYF.

The chain carries TRBV6-5 and TRBJ2-7; D is undetermined. V was cut by 0 bases and J by 0 bases, with 9 bases left in between. The CDR3 spans 15 residues. CDR1 and CDR2 (germline): MNHEY, SVGAGI. In DNA, the CDR3 is TGTGCCAGCAGTTACTCGTTTGGCAGCTCCTACGAGCAGTACTTC. Residues: CASSYSFGSSYEQYF.

The chain carries TRBV5-8 and TRBJ2-2; D unresolved. This CDR3 region has 16 residues. Deletions cut 1 base from V and 2 bases from J, with 12 bases between. From germline, CDR1 is SGHTS and CDR2 YDEGEE. The CDR3 here is CASSLSLFLNTGELFF. As DNA, the CDR3 is TGTGCCAGCAGCTTGAGTCTTTTTCTTAACACCGGGGAGCTGTTTTTT.

This chain joins TRBV11-2 and TRBJ2-3; 12 nucleotides align to TRBD2. Germline-derived CDR1 and CDR2 are SGHAT and FQNNGV. The V gene end was trimmed by 5 bases and the J gene end by 1 base; junction bases not matched to a gene: 10. CDR3 length: 18 residues. The CDR3 spells CASSHALAGGVGTDTQYF. The CDR3 nucleotides are TGTGCCAGCAGCCATGCACTAGCGGGAGGCGTTGGCACAGATACGCAGTATTTT.

V gene TRBV2 combines with J gene TRBJ1-5; D unresolved. CDR3 length: 15 amino acids. Germline-derived CDR1 and CDR2 are SNHLY and FYNNEI. Deletions cut 3 bases from V and 4 bases from J, with 13 bases between. The CDR3 DNA is TGTGCCAGCAGTGACAGGAATACGGTGAATCAGCCCCAGCATTTT. Amino acids: CASSDRNTVNQPQHF. Drawing the rest from reference TRBV2 and TRBJ1-5, the complete variable domain is EPEVTQTPSHQVTQMGQEVILRCVPISNHLYFYWYRQILGQKVEFLVSFYNNEISEKSEIFDDQFSVERPDGSNFTLKIRSTKLEDSAMYFCASSDRNTVNQPQHFGDGTRLSIL.